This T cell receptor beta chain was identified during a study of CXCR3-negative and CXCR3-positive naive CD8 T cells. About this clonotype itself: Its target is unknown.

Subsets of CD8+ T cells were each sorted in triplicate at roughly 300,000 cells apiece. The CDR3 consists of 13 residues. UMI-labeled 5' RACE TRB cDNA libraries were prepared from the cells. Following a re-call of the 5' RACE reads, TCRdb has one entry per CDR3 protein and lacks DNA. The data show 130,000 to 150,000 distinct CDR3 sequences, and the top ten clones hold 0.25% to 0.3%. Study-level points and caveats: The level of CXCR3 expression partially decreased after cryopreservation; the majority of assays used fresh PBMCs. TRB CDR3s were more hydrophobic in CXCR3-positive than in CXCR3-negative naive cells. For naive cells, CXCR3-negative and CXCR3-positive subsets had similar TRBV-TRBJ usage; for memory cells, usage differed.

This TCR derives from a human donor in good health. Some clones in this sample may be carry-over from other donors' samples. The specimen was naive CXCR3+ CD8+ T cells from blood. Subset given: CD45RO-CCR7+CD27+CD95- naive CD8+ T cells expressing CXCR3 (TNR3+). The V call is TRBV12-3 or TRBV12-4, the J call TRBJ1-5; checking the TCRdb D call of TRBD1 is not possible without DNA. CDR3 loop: CASTGGGNQPQHF.